Given below is one T cell receptor (beta chain) in context. The antigen remains undetermined. This entry is derived from a study of T cell repertoires in cytomegalovirus infection. Study summary: It was the public TCR beta signatures that indicated both CMV infection and matching HLA type.

The study, taken as a whole, reports: Dominating the ex vivo response were TCR beta clonotypes that were CMV-specific and HLA-C-restricted. Identification of carriers of CMV plus the relevant HLA was achieved through cumulative public TCR beta family frequency.

In TCRdb, the reads were re-called with MiXCR into one record per CDR3 protein. There are roughly 150,000 distinct CDR3 sequences in the sample; over 15% occur only once, and about 17% lies in the top ten. The ends were cut back, 4 bases at V and 5 bases at J, with 15 bases in the middle. The CDR3 consists of 15 residues. Germline V gives CDR1 SEHNR, CDR2 FQNEAQ (reference sequence). The source is a human donor in good health (CMV status not recorded). Some clones in this sample may be carry-over from other donors' samples. The source material was CD8+ T cells from PBMCs. The V and J genes are TRBV7-9 and TRBJ1-5; D is unclear. This CDR3 is CASSSDSGSHQPQHF. CDR3 bases: TGTGCCAGCAGCTCCGATTCGGGGAGCCATCAGCCCCAGCATTTT.